This T cell receptor beta chain was sequenced during a study of blood T cell repertoires in COVID-19. Profiling relied on immunoSEQ multiplex PCR, and the TCRdb table lists in-frame clones only, not all of them. The sample holds 130,000 to 150,000 clones, roughly 79% seen once. The germline V and J ends were trimmed by 0 bases and 5 bases, with 14 bases remaining between them. Germline V CDR1 and CDR2: SGHAT, FQNNGV. The CDR3 has 16 residues. This TCR was recovered from a human donor with acute or convalescent COVID-19. The donor label of this sample is uncertain. The sample taken for sequencing was peripheral blood. The chain combines TRBV11-2 with TRBJ2-1; possible D gene TRBD2, 5 bases. CDR3 sequence: CASSLDSTGYNNEQFF. The CDR3 nucleotides read TGTGCCAGCAGCTTAGATTCGACGGGGTATAACAATGAGCAGTTCTTC.